This TCR beta chain was documented in a study of cytomegalovirus exposure and HLA in healthy donors. The PCR had 60 Vbeta and 13 Jbeta primers. Sequenced by immunoSEQ multiplex PCR; TCRdb stores in-frame clones only, minus some. The sample includes some 160,000 clones, 65% to 80% of them seen just once. In germline, CDR1 is SGHTA, CDR2 FQGTGA. This CDR3 comprises 17 residues. The V gene lost 1 base and the J gene lost 5 bases, with 20 bases spanning the gap. Findings and limits, study-wide: It is likely that the observed cluster of highly shared sequence variants was a sequencing artifact. In vitro assays verified that three CMV-associated chains recognized CMV antigens specifically.

About this clone: No antigen is known for it.

The chain is built from TRBV7-3 and TRBJ1-1, with D unclear. The clonotype was recovered from a woman aged 40-49 years in good health and CMV-seropositive. Sequencing was performed on PBMCs. The CDR3 protein is CASSLISGGWSGTEAFF. The CDR3 nucleotides read TGTGCCAGCAGCTTAATTAGCGGAGGTTGGAGCGGGACTGAAGCTTTCTTT.